This is a list of T cell receptor beta chains from one sample in a study of blood T cell repertoires in COVID-19. TCRdb's copy holds only in-frame clones and misses some; the assay was immunoSEQ multiplex PCR. There are roughly 180,000 clones in the sample; about 83% occur only once, and roughly 4% lies in the top ten. Material for sequencing was PBMCs or T cells enriched from blood (not recorded which). The receptors stem from a woman aged 45-59 years in a cohort exposed to, infected with or recovered from COVID-19 (not recorded which). Both conserved end residues are part of each CDR3. D genes are given only for firm matches. The size of a clone is reported for some rows only, either as once, few or many, or as a class for expanded clones.

clone_size: -; j_call: TRBJ2-1; d_call: -; v_call: TRBV11-1; cdr3_nt: TGTGCCAGCAGCCTAGGTAGGGGGTCCTACAATGAGCAGTTCTTC; cdr3_aa: CASSLGRGSYNEQFF
clone_size: once; j_call: TRBJ1-4; d_call: -; v_call: TRBV3-1/TRBV3-2; cdr3_nt: TGTGCCAGCAGCCAAGATCGGGGGGACGAAGCAACTAATGAAAAACTGTTTTTT; cdr3_aa: CASSQDRGDEATNEKLFF
clone_size: few; j_call: TRBJ1-6; d_call: -; v_call: TRBV9; cdr3_nt: TGTGCCAGCAGCGTAGGGGAGGGAAAGGGATCACCCCTCCACTTT; cdr3_aa: CASSVGEGKGSPLHF
clone_size: -; j_call: TRBJ2-1; d_call: -; v_call: TRBV3-1/TRBV3-2; cdr3_nt: TGTGCCAGCAGCCAAGAGACAGTATCTTACAATGAGCAGTTCTTC; cdr3_aa: CASSQETVSYNEQFF
clone_size: -; j_call: TRBJ2-3; d_call: TRBD1; v_call: TRBV7-2; cdr3_nt: TGTGCCAGCAGCCCACGGACAGGGGCGCGCACAGATACGCAGTATTTT; cdr3_aa: CASSPRTGARTDTQYF
clone_size: -; j_call: TRBJ2-1; d_call: TRBD2; v_call: TRBV5-6; cdr3_nt: TGTGCCAGCAGCTTGGCCGCGCTAGCGGAGAGTAATGAGCAGTTCTTC; cdr3_aa: CASSLAALAESNEQFF
clone_size: -; j_call: TRBJ1-2; d_call: -; v_call: TRBV28; cdr3_nt: TGTGCCAGCAGTTTATGGACAGCTAACTATGGCTACACCTTC; cdr3_aa: CASSLWTANYGYTF
clone_size: -; j_call: TRBJ2-5; d_call: TRBD1; v_call: TRBV6-5; cdr3_nt: TGTGCCACCCTTGAGGACAGGGAGACCCAGTACTTC; cdr3_aa: CATLEDRETQYF
clone_size: once; j_call: TRBJ2-7; d_call: -; v_call: TRBV6-1; cdr3_nt: TGTGCCAGCAGTGAATGGGGGGGCGGCTCCTACGAGCAGTACTTC; cdr3_aa: CASSEWGGGSYEQYF
clone_size: -; j_call: TRBJ1-1; d_call: TRBD1; v_call: TRBV27; cdr3_nt: TGTGCCAGCACGCACAGGGGACCGAACACTGAAGCTTTCTTT; cdr3_aa: CASTHRGPNTEAFF
clone_size: -; j_call: TRBJ1-1; d_call: -; v_call: TRBV7-9; cdr3_nt: TGTGCCAGCAGCCCCAATCCGAACTCGAACACTGAAGCTTTCTTT; cdr3_aa: CASSPNPNSNTEAFF
clone_size: once; j_call: TRBJ2-1; d_call: TRBD1; v_call: TRBV7-3; cdr3_nt: TGTGCCAGCAGCGATGGACAGGGGGCCTACAATGAGCAGTTCTTC; cdr3_aa: CASSDGQGAYNEQFF
clone_size: -; j_call: TRBJ1-1; d_call: TRBD1; v_call: TRBV28; cdr3_nt: TGTGCCAGCAGTACCCTGACAGGGGCTGGCACTGAAGCTTTCTTT; cdr3_aa: CASSTLTGAGTEAFF
clone_size: -; j_call: TRBJ2-3; d_call: -; v_call: TRBV7-9; cdr3_nt: TGTGCCAGCAGCTCAACAGATACGCAGTATTTT; cdr3_aa: CASSSTDTQYF
clone_size: -; j_call: TRBJ2-2; d_call: -; v_call: TRBV6-4; cdr3_nt: TGTGCCAGCAGATCAGGGACGAACACCGGGGAGCTGTTTTTT; cdr3_aa: CASRSGTNTGELFF
clone_size: many; j_call: TRBJ2-7; d_call: TRBD1; v_call: TRBV4-1; cdr3_nt: TGCGCCAGCAGCCTAGTAACAGGGGTGACCTACGAGCAGTACTTC; cdr3_aa: CASSLVTGVTYEQYF
clone_size: -; j_call: TRBJ1-2; d_call: -; v_call: TRBV28; cdr3_nt: TGTGCCAGCAGCCGTTATGGCTACACCTTC; cdr3_aa: CASSRYGYTF
clone_size: few; j_call: TRBJ1-4; d_call: -; v_call: TRBV27; cdr3_nt: TGTGCCAGCAGTTTGAATGGCAGAACTAATGAAAAACTGTTTTTT; cdr3_aa: CASSLNGRTNEKLFF
clone_size: -; j_call: TRBJ2-2; d_call: -; v_call: TRBV4-1; cdr3_nt: TGCGCCAGCAGCCAAGCAGGGATCGGGGAGCTGTTTTTT; cdr3_aa: CASSQAGIGELFF
clone_size: -; j_call: TRBJ1-5; d_call: -; v_call: TRBV2; cdr3_nt: TGTGCCAGCAGAGCCGGACCCCCTGAGGGTCAGCCCCAGCATTTT; cdr3_aa: CASRAGPPEGQPQHF
clone_size: -; j_call: TRBJ1-1; d_call: -; v_call: TRBV5-6; cdr3_nt: TGTGCCAGCAGCTTGGCCGGGAACACTGAAGCTTTCTTT; cdr3_aa: CASSLAGNTEAFF
clone_size: -; j_call: TRBJ1-2; d_call: -; v_call: TRBV7-9; cdr3_nt: TGTGCCAGCAGCTTAGCCCAGGCCTCAGGGGGCTACACCTTC; cdr3_aa: CASSLAQASGGYTF
clone_size: once; j_call: TRBJ2-7; d_call: TRBD2; v_call: TRBV5-6; cdr3_nt: TGTGCCAGCAGCTTGGGTAGCGGGAAGGTTGACTACGAGCAGTACTTC; cdr3_aa: CASSLGSGKVDYEQYF
clone_size: -; j_call: TRBJ2-2; d_call: -; v_call: TRBV29-1; cdr3_nt: TGCAGCGTCTTGAGCCTGAACACCGGGGAGCTGTTTTTT; cdr3_aa: CSVLSLNTGELFF
clone_size: -; j_call: TRBJ1-2; d_call: -; v_call: TRBV5-4; cdr3_nt: TGTGCCAGCAGCCTTAACAGGGCGGGCTACACCTTC; cdr3_aa: CASSLNRAGYTF
clone_size: -; j_call: TRBJ2-7; d_call: TRBD1; v_call: TRBV10-3; cdr3_nt: TGTGCCATCAGGCGGACAGGGGGCGAGCAGTACTTC; cdr3_aa: CAIRRTGGEQYF
clone_size: -; j_call: TRBJ1-5; d_call: TRBD1; v_call: TRBV5-8; cdr3_nt: TGTGCCAGCACGAGGGGGCGGCAGCCCCAGCATTTT; cdr3_aa: CASTRGRQPQHF
clone_size: -; j_call: TRBJ2-7; d_call: TRBD1; v_call: TRBV27; cdr3_nt: TGTGCCAGCAGTGTGGACAGGATCTACGAGCAGTACTTC; cdr3_aa: CASSVDRIYEQYF
clone_size: -; j_call: TRBJ2-5; d_call: -; v_call: TRBV19; cdr3_nt: TGTGCCAGTAGTCTACAGGGTGGGCAGCCCGGCGCTGAGACCCAGTACTTC; cdr3_aa: CASSLQGGQPGAETQYF
clone_size: -; j_call: TRBJ1-5; d_call: -; v_call: TRBV6-6; cdr3_nt: TGTGCCAGCAGGAGCACGCAGGGGTTAAGCAATCAGCCCCAGCATTTT; cdr3_aa: CASRSTQGLSNQPQHF
clone_size: -; j_call: TRBJ1-1; d_call: TRBD1; v_call: TRBV4-1; cdr3_nt: TGCGCCAGCAGCCAAAGACAGGGGGGTGACGATGAAGCTTTCTTT; cdr3_aa: CASSQRQGGDDEAFF
clone_size: once; j_call: TRBJ2-3; d_call: TRBD2; v_call: TRBV10-3; cdr3_nt: TGTGCCGCAGGTGCGGGAGAGGTTACAGATACGCAGTATTTT; cdr3_aa: CAAGAGEVTDTQYF
clone_size: -; j_call: TRBJ2-2; d_call: -; v_call: TRBV5-8; cdr3_nt: TGTGCCAGCAGCCCTGGGCAGGGGGAGCTGTTTTTT; cdr3_aa: CASSPGQGELFF
clone_size: -; j_call: TRBJ2-5; d_call: -; v_call: TRBV7-3; cdr3_nt: TGTGCCAGCAGCTCCGGGACTTACCAAGAGACCCAGTACTTC; cdr3_aa: CASSSGTYQETQYF
clone_size: -; j_call: TRBJ2-3; d_call: -; v_call: TRBV27; cdr3_nt: TGTGCCAGCAGTTTACTACGAGCAGGTACAGATACGCAGTATTTT; cdr3_aa: CASSLLRAGTDTQYF
clone_size: -; j_call: TRBJ1-2; d_call: -; v_call: TRBV19; cdr3_nt: TGTGCCAGTAGCCGTCTCGGAGCGAACTATGGCTACACCTTC; cdr3_aa: CASSRLGANYGYTF
clone_size: -; j_call: TRBJ2-5; d_call: -; v_call: TRBV25-1; cdr3_nt: TGTGCCAGCAGTGCGGTCGAGGGAGAGACCCAGTACTTC; cdr3_aa: CASSAVEGETQYF
clone_size: -; j_call: TRBJ2-5; d_call: TRBD2; v_call: TRBV24-1; cdr3_nt: TGTGCCACCGGAAGCGGGATCCTGCAAGAGACCCAGTACTTC; cdr3_aa: CATGSGILQETQYF
clone_size: -; j_call: TRBJ1-1; d_call: -; v_call: TRBV19; cdr3_nt: TGTGCCAGTAGTATAATTGGGATCGGGGTACCCAACACTGAAGCTTTCTTT; cdr3_aa: CASSIIGIGVPNTEAFF
clone_size: -; j_call: TRBJ2-7; d_call: TRBD1; v_call: TRBV7-9; cdr3_nt: TGTGCCAGCAGCTTTAGGGCGGGGACAGGAATCCCCTACGAGCAGTACTTC; cdr3_aa: CASSFRAGTGIPYEQYF